A selection of T cell receptor beta chains follows, all from one sample in a study of blood T cell repertoires in COVID-19. Sequencing used immunoSEQ multiplex PCR; TCRdb keeps in-frame clones, though not all of them. The sample shows 64,000 or so clones, 75% to 85% of them seen only once. The sample was peripheral blood. The receptors were sampled from a human donor in a cohort sampled during active COVID-19. Each CDR3 is given with its conserved first and last residue. The D gene is left open where the match is weak. Clone size is given for some rows only: seen once, a few or many times, or a class if the clone is expanded.

TRBV5-4	.	TRBJ2-1	TRBD2	TGTGCCAGCAGCTTGTTCGGCGGGGGGGTCAATGAGCAGTTCTTC	CASSLFGGGVNEQFF
TRBV11-2	.	TRBJ2-5	TRBD2	TGTGCCAGCAGCCCGAGACTAGCGGGGGTCCCTGTCCAAGAGACCCAGTACTTC	CASSPRLAGVPVQETQYF
TRBV10-3	.	TRBJ2-2	TRBD2	TGTGCCATCAGTGAGTCGGCGGGGGCGAACACCGGGGAGCTGTTTTTT	CAISESAGANTGELFF
TRBV5-4	.	TRBJ2-3	TRBD2	TGTGCCAGCAGCCCGACTAGCGGGGGCACAGATACGCAGTATTTT	CASSPTSGGTDTQYF
TRBV7-8	few	TRBJ2-3	TRBD2	TGTGCCAGCAGCCCGAGGGGGGTGCGTAGCGGGGCTAGCACAGATACGCAGTATTTT	CASSPRGVRSGASTDTQYF
TRBV16	.	TRBJ1-4	TRBD1	TGTGCCAGCAGCCAACCTACAGGGGAGGACGAAAAACTGTTTTTT	CASSQPTGEDEKLFF
TRBV28	.	TRBJ1-5	.	TGTGCCAGCACCCTCTACGTAAGCAATCAGCCCCAGCATTTT	CASTLYVSNQPQHF
TRBV6-5	.	TRBJ1-6	TRBD1	TGTGCCACACTAACAGGGGCGGCCTATAATTCACCCCTCCACTTT	CATLTGAAYNSPLHF
TRBV7-9	.	TRBJ1-4	TRBD1	TGTGCCAGCAGCTCAGGGGGACAGGGGAATGAAAAACTGTTTTTT	CASSSGGQGNEKLFF
TRBV7-8	.	TRBJ1-5	TRBD1	TGTGCCAGCAGCTTAAGGTTTCCGGGACAGAGTTACAATCAGCCCCAGCATTTT	CASSLRFPGQSYNQPQHF
TRBV18	.	TRBJ2-1	TRBD1	TGTGCCAGCTCACCAAGACCGGGGACAGGGGTAAACAATGAGCAGTTCTTC	CASSPRPGTGVNNEQFF
TRBV5-4	few	TRBJ1-4	TRBD1	TGTGCCAGCACGGACAGGGGGCTCGAAGAAAAACTGTTTTTT	CASTDRGLEEKLFF
TRBV5-6	few	TRBJ1-4	.	TGTGCCAGCAGCTTTTTACAGCCTGCTGAAAAACTGTTTTTT	CASSFLQPAEKLFF
TRBV29-1	.	TRBJ2-2	TRBD1	TGCAGCGTTCCAGGGGGTGCCGGGGAGCTGTTTTTT	CSVPGGAGELFF
TRBV9	.	TRBJ2-3	TRBD2	TGTGCCAGCAGCCCCAAGAGCGGGGGGGGCGCAGATACGCAGTATTTT	CASSPKSGGGADTQYF
TRBV6-5	.	TRBJ2-3	.	TGTGCCAGCAGACAACTAGGTGGAGGCACAGATACGCAGTATTTT	CASRQLGGGTDTQYF